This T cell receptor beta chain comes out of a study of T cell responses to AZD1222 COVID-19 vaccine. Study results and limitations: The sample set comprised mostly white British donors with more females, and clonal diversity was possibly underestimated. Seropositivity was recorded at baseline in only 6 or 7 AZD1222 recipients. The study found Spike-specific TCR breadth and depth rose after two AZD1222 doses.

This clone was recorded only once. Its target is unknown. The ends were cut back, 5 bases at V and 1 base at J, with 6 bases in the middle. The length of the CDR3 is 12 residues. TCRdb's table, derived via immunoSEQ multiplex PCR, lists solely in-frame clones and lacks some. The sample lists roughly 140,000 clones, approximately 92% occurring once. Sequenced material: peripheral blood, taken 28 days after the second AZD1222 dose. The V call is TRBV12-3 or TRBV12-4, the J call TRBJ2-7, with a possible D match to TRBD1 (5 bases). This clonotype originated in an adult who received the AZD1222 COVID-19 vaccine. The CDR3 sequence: CASSQGSYEQYF. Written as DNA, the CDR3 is TGTGCCAGCAGTCAGGGATCCTACGAGCAGTACTTC.